This T cell receptor (beta chain) was sequenced for a study of T-cell reconstitution after alpha-beta-depleted transplantation in children. The CDR3 has 14 residues. Germline CDR1 is DFQATT and CDR2 is SNEGSKA (reference sequence). V was clipped by 3 bases and J by 5 bases; unmatched bases: 7. This sample's TCRbeta library carried unique molecular identifier barcodes. TCRdb reanalysed the PCR reads using MiXCR and keeps one entry per CDR3 protein. The data contain approximately 350,000 distinct CDR3 sequences, about 17% of them singletons. Study results and limitations: Some patients showed high day-60 TCRbeta diversity, which derived from surviving recipient T cells and thymic progenitors. About two months after transplant, alpha-beta T cells reportedly came from several hundred expanded graft clones. A year had passed since transplant, and T-cell counts and diversity by then came mostly from newly produced T cells.

In the case of this clonotype: Its antigen remains unknown.

The clonotype was recovered from a male patient aged 2 to 10 who had a stem cell transplant for acute lymphoblastic leukemia, so the T cells may come from the graft donor. The chain joins TRBV20-1 to TRBJ2-3, with 8 bases that match TRBD2. The material was PBMCs, mostly from graft donor cells, obtained 360 days after TCRalphabeta/CD19-depleted stem cell transplant. The CDR3, as DNA: TGCAGTGCTAGGGACGGGAGGGCCGGAGATACGCAGTATTTT. Translation: CSARDGRAGDTQYF.